The text below deals with one TCR beta chain. The library targeted TCRbeta and was prepared with unique molecular identifiers. TCRdb processed the PCR reads anew with MiXCR; each CDR3 protein has one entry. The sample contains around 250,000 distinct CDR3 sequences, approximately 9.8% of which appear only once. The sample originates from a study of T-cell reconstitution after alpha-beta-depleted transplantation in children. The CDR3 loop spans 14 amino acids. Germline loops: CDR1 SEHNR, CDR2 FQNEAQ (reference sequence). Deletions cut 2 bases from V and 4 bases from J, with 11 bases between. The sequencing used PBMCs from the stem cell graft donor, collected from the stem cell graft. This receptor was identified in a human donor who donated a stem cell graft to a child with SCID. The V gene is TRBV7-9, the J gene TRBJ1-2, with no clear D. The CDR3 nucleotides read TGTGCCAGCAGCTTAACCCAGACGGCCTATGGCTACACCTTC. It yields the protein CASSLTQTAYGYTF.